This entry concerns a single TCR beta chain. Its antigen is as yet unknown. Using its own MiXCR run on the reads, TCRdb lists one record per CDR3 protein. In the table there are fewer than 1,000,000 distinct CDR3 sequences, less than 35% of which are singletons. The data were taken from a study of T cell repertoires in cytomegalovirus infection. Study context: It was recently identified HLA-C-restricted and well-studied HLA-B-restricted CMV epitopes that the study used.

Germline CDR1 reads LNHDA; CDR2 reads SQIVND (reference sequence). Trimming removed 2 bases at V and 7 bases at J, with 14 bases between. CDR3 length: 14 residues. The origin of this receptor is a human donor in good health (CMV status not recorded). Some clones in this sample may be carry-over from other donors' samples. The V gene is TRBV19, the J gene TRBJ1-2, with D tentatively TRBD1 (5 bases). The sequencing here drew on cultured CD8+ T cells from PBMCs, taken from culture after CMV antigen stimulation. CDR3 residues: CASSISGTGGGYTF. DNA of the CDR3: TGTGCCAGTAGTATATCTGGAACGGGGGGTGGCTACACCTTC.